This passage covers 29 T cell receptor beta chains from one sample sequenced in a study of T cells in tuberculosis. Time point reported: new active TB diagnosis, blood taken before or within 7 days of starting treatment. Assay used: immunoSEQ multiplex PCR; TCRdb lists only in-frame clones, some missing. This table holds under 45,000 clones, more than 85% found once. The sample in question was PBMCs, obtained at tuberculosis diagnosis. These TCRs come from an adult with tuberculosis.

The CDR3 sequence is CASSPGYTF. The CDR3 nucleotides are TGTGCCAGCAGCCCGGGCTACACCTTC. The chain is built from TRBV7-9 and TRBJ1-2; D is ambiguous. The germline V gene encodes CDR1 SEHNR and CDR2 FQNEAQ (reference sequence). Trimming took 5 bases from V and 8 from J, leaving 3 bases between them. The CDR3 covers 9 residues.

In its sample, this clone was seen a few times. The chain has TRBV30 and TRBJ2-1; D is ambiguous. The CDR3 totals 12 residues. The ends were cut back, 0 bases at V and 9 bases at J, with 9 bases in the middle. From germline, CDR1 is GTSNPN and CDR2 SVGIG (reference sequence). The CDR3 DNA reads as TGTGCCTGGAGTGTGCAGCGAAGTGAGCAGTTCTTC. Protein product: CAWSVQRSEQFF.

The chain uses TRBV7-9 and TRBJ1-5, with 8 bases lining up with TRBD1. The CDR3 is 15 amino acids. Looked up from germline, CDR1 is SEHNR and CDR2 is FQNEAQ (reference sequence). Trimming at V came to 4 bases and at J to 3 bases, leaving 5 bases not matched to a gene. Here the CDR3 reads CASSYRDRFNQPQHF. In nucleotides, the CDR3 is TGTGCCAGCAGCTACCGGGACAGGTTCAATCAGCCCCAGCATTTT.

The chain recombines TRBV7-2 with TRBJ2-1; 10 positions agree with TRBD1. This CDR3 comprises 15 residues. J was trimmed by 8 bases and V by 5 bases; bases with no gene match: 9. Germline values: CDR1 SGHTA, CDR2 FQGNSA. The CDR3 loop reads CASSPPTGGVDEQFF. The CDR3 bases are TGTGCCAGCAGCCCTCCGACAGGGGGCGTGGATGAGCAGTTCTTC. Based on the CDR3 plus reference TRBV7-2 and TRBJ2-1, the full variable domain is GAGVSQSPSNKVTEKGKDVELRCDPISGHTALYWYRQSLGQGLEFLIYFQGNSAPDKSGLPSDRFSAERTGGSVSTLTIQRTQQEDSAVYLCASSPPTGGVDEQFFGPGTRLTVL.

The V gene is TRBV29-1, the J gene TRBJ2-2; no reliable D call. Germline V lookup: CDR1 SQVTM, CDR2 ANQGSEA. The CDR3 loop spans 14 amino acids. V was cut by 1 base and J by 1 base, with 7 bases left in between. In DNA, the CDR3 is TGCAGCGTTGAAGTGGGCAGGAACACCGGGGAGCTGTTTTTT. Encoded protein: CSVEVGRNTGELFF.

V is TRBV28 and J is TRBJ2-7, with TRBD1 matching 8 bases. Germline V CDR1 and CDR2: MDHEN, SYDVKM. The CDR3 extends over 14 amino acids. The trim removed 4 bases at V and 2 bases at J, leaving 4 bases unmatched. CDR3 nucleotide sequence: TGTGCCAGCAGTTCCGGGACAGGACCCTACGAGCAGTACGTC. Translation: CASSSGTGPYEQYV.

J is TRBJ2-2 and V is TRBV4-1; 7 nucleotides line up with TRBD1. The V gene's germline CDR1 is MGHRA and CDR2 YSYEKL. The CDR3 covers 16 residues. V trimming: 3 bases; J trimming: 4 bases; junction bases outside the gene matches: 8. CDR3 DNA: TGCGCCAGCAGCCACACAGGGGAGCGTGGCACCGGGGAGCTGTTTTTT. Translation gives CASSHTGERGTGELFF.

The rearrangement uses TRBV2 and TRBJ1-6; D may be TRBD1 (6 bases). Trimming shortened V by 0 bases and J by 7 bases, and 10 bases separated the two germline ends. The CDR3 is made up of 15 amino acids. CDR1 and CDR2 (germline): SNHLY, FYNNEI. The chain's CDR3 is CASSEALTGNSPLHF. In DNA, the CDR3 is TGTGCCAGCAGTGAAGCGCTGACAGGAAATTCACCCCTCCACTTT.

V usage is TRBV10-3 and J usage is TRBJ2-7; 7 nucleotides agree with TRBD2. J lost 2 bases, V lost 8 bases, and 6 bases had no gene match. The CDR3 covers 13 residues. Germline V CDR1 and CDR2: ENHRY, SYGVKD. In nucleotides, the CDR3 is TGTGCCATCTCTGGGGGGGTAACCTACGAGCAGTACGTC. Amino acids: CAISGGVTYEQYV.

The chain joins TRBV7-3 to TRBJ2-3; 8 nucleotides match TRBD2. The CDR3 loop spans 14 amino acids. Germline CDR1 reads SGHTA; CDR2 reads FQGTGA. J gave up 4 bases and V 5 bases, and 5 bases lay outside the gene matches. The CDR3 loop reads CASSPRTSPDTQYF. In DNA form, the CDR3 reads TGTGCCAGCAGCCCTCGGACTAGCCCAGATACGCAGTATTTT.

This clone was found once. The chain combines TRBV4-2 with TRBJ1-1; D remains unclear. Trimming removed 0 bases at V and 0 bases at J, with 5 bases between. CDR1 is LGHNA and CDR2 is YNFKEQ in the germline V gene. The length of the CDR3 is 14 residues. The CDR3 loop reads CASSQDRLNTEAFF. DNA for the CDR3: TGTGCCAGCAGCCAAGACAGGTTGAACACTGAAGCTTTCTTT.

The chain employs TRBV5-5 and TRBJ1-2; possible D gene TRBD1, 5 bases. CDR1 is SGHKS and CDR2 is YYEKEE in the germline V gene (reference sequence). The CDR3 runs to 11 residues. Trimming left V 7 bases short and J 6 bases short, with 10 bases between. This CDR3 is CASDTGHGYTF. CDR3 nucleotides: TGTGCCAGCGATACAGGTCATGGCTACACCTTC.

V and J are TRBV10-2 and TRBJ2-3; TRBD2 matches at 16 bases. This CDR3 has 17 amino acids. CDR1 is WSHSY, CDR2 SAAADI, per germline. The trim removed 8 bases at V and 0 bases at J, leaving 5 bases unmatched. CDR3 DNA sequence: TGCGCCAGCTGGGGGACTAGCGGGGGGGCAAGCACAGATACGCAGTATTTT. Protein: CASWGTSGGASTDTQYF.

The rearrangement links TRBV19 to TRBJ1-5; 7 bases fit TRBD1. V shed 5 bases, J shed 3 bases, and the junction held 7 bases outside the gene matches. Germline V lookup: CDR1 LNHDA, CDR2 SQIVND (reference sequence). This CDR3 contains 15 residues. CDR3 DNA: TGTGCCAGTAGTCCGCGGGACAGAATCAATCAGCCCCAGCATTTT. It encodes CASSPRDRINQPQHF.

This rearrangement joins TRBV19 to TRBJ2-7, with D perhaps TRBD2 (6 bases). V lost 7 bases, J lost 0 bases, and 16 bases lay in between. Germline CDR1 reads LNHDA; CDR2 reads SQIVND (reference sequence). CDR3 length: 15 amino acids. Here the CDR3 reads CASKRDSRSSYEQYF. The CDR3 coding sequence is TGTGCCAGTAAACGGGACTCTAGGAGCTCCTACGAGCAGTACTTC.

The chain uses TRBV5-1 and TRBJ1-4, with TRBD1 as a possible D gene (5 bases). Trimming stripped 0 bases from V and 0 bases from J, with 9 bases between. This CDR3 region has 16 residues. Germline V gene data show CDR1 as SGHRS and CDR2 as YFSETQ. CDR3 in amino acids: CASSLGDLSTNEKLFF. The CDR3 nucleotides are TGCGCCAGCAGCTTGGGGGACTTATCAACTAATGAAAAACTGTTTTTT.

The V gene is TRBV19, the J gene TRBJ2-3; D is ambiguous. The CDR3 extends over 14 amino acids. The V gene lost 3 bases and the J gene lost 3 bases, with 10 bases spanning the gap. Germline-derived CDR1 and CDR2 are LNHDA and SQIVND (reference sequence). Written as DNA, the CDR3 is TGTGCCAGTAGTATTCTTTCCCCTACAGATACGCAGTATTTT. It codes for CASSILSPTDTQYF.

This clone was seen a handful of times. The chain uses TRBV7-2 and TRBJ1-6; TRBD1 matches 11 bases. This CDR3 spans 15 amino acids. CDR1 is SGHTA, CDR2 FQGNSA, per germline. V shed 5 bases and J 7 bases; nucleotides not matched to a gene: 4. The CDR3 region is CASSPGQGANSPLHF. As DNA, the CDR3 is TGTGCCAGCAGCCCTGGACAGGGGGCAAATTCACCCCTCCACTTT.

The chain recombines TRBV9 with TRBJ2-7, with TRBD1 matching over 8 bases. The CDR3 is 15 amino acids. The junction had 4 bases not matched to a gene; V was cut back by 0 bases and J by 2 bases. Germline CDR1 and CDR2: SGDLS and YYNGEE. The CDR3 DNA reads as TGTGCCAGCAGCGTAGGCGGACAGGGACCCTACGAGCAGTACTTC. Amino acid sequence: CASSVGGQGPYEQYF.

The V and J genes are TRBV6-5 and TRBJ1-5; D is possibly TRBD1 (5 bases). The CDR3 has 15 residues. Germline V CDR1 and CDR2: MNHEY, SVGAGI. Deletions cut 5 bases from V and 0 bases from J, with 11 bases between. CDR3 in amino acids: CASSKRQSSNQPQHF. In DNA form, the CDR3 reads TGTGCCAGCAGTAAAAGACAGAGTAGCAATCAGCCCCAGCATTTT.

The chain carries TRBV30 and TRBJ1-1; the match to TRBD1 covers 7 bases. The CDR3 has 13 amino acids. Looked up from germline, CDR1 is GTSNPN and CDR2 is SVGIG (reference sequence). Trimming cost V 2 bases and J 5 bases; bases outside gene matches: 5. CDR3 in DNA: TGTGCCTGGAGTCCGACAGGGAGGACTGAAGCTTTCTTT. This sequence encodes CAWSPTGRTEAFF.

The chain carries TRBV9 and TRBJ1-1, with 10 bases matching TRBD1. This CDR3 comprises 14 residues. J lost 4 bases, V lost 4 bases, and 4 bases had no gene match. Germline loops: CDR1 SGDLS, CDR2 YYNGEE. As DNA, the CDR3 is TGTGCCAGCAGCCTAGGACAGGGGGGCACTGAAGCTTTCTTT. Its translation: CASSLGQGGTEAFF.

The chain combines TRBV23-1 with TRBJ1-5, with unresolved D. TRBV23-1 is flagged as an ORF with uncertain function. V dropped 0 bases and J dropped 0 bases, with 12 bases sitting between them. CDR3 size: 17 residues. CDR3 sequence: CASSQSNRKYSNQPQHF. DNA of the CDR3: TGCGCCAGCAGTCAATCGAACAGAAAATATAGCAATCAGCCCCAGCATTTT.

The chain uses TRBV7-2 and TRBJ2-7, with a tentative D call TRBD1 (5 bases). The length of the CDR3 is 13 residues. CDR1 and CDR2 from the germline V gene are SGHTA and FQGNSA. The V gene lost 0 bases and the J gene lost 3 bases, with 6 bases spanning the gap. Written as DNA, the CDR3 is TGTGCCAGCAGCTTAGCGACAGACTACGAGCAGTACTTC. This gives the protein CASSLATDYEQYF.

This chain uses TRBV27 with TRBJ2-3; D is possibly TRBD1 (6 bases). Per the germline V gene, CDR1 is MNHEY and CDR2 is SMNVEV (reference sequence). V lost 2 bases to trimming and J lost 1 base, with 16 bases between them. This CDR3 has 17 amino acids. CDR3 residues: CASSLEGQNDGTDTQYF. The CDR3 coding sequence is TGTGCCAGCAGTTTAGAAGGACAGAATGACGGCACAGATACGCAGTATTTT.

This clone was recorded a few times. The chain couples TRBV6-6 to TRBJ2-7; D not certain. The CDR3 runs 15 residues. The ends were cut back, 6 bases at V and 2 bases at J, with 17 bases in the middle. The V gene's germline CDR1 is MNHNY and CDR2 SVGAGI (reference sequence). The CDR3 DNA follows: TGTGCCAGCAGCCCAAGTCTGACTGGCACCTACGAGCAGTACGTC. Protein sequence: CASSPSLTGTYEQYV.

This clone was seen only a few times. The chain is built from TRBV6-5 and TRBJ2-7; 7 bases map to TRBD1. The J segment lost 2 bases and the V segment lost 4 bases, leaving 5 bases of the junction unmatched. The CDR3 length is 14 residues. Germline loops: CDR1 MNHEY, CDR2 SVGAGI. CDR3 nucleotide sequence: TGTGCCAGCAGTTTCCGACAGGGCCCCTACGAGCAGTACGTC. It codes for CASSFRQGPYEQYV.

This chain joins TRBV11-2 and TRBJ2-2, with 8 nucleotides matching TRBD1. V dropped 5 bases and J dropped 1; count of bases not matched to a gene: 3. Germline CDR1 reads SGHAT; CDR2 reads FQNNGV. There are 15 residues in the CDR3. The CDR3 DNA reads as TGTGCCAGCAGCCGGGACAGGCAGAACACCGGGGAGCTGTTTTTT. Translating it yields CASSRDRQNTGELFF.

The chain couples TRBV27 to TRBJ1-2; TRBD1 might be the D (6 bases). This CDR3 comprises 13 residues. Germline V gene lookup returns CDR1 MNHEY and CDR2 SMNVEV (reference sequence). The germline V and J ends were trimmed by 5 bases and 4 bases, with 11 bases remaining between them. The CDR3 DNA reads as TGTGCCAGCAGTGGCAGGGGACCCTATGGCTACACCTTC. Protein sequence: CASSGRGPYGYTF.